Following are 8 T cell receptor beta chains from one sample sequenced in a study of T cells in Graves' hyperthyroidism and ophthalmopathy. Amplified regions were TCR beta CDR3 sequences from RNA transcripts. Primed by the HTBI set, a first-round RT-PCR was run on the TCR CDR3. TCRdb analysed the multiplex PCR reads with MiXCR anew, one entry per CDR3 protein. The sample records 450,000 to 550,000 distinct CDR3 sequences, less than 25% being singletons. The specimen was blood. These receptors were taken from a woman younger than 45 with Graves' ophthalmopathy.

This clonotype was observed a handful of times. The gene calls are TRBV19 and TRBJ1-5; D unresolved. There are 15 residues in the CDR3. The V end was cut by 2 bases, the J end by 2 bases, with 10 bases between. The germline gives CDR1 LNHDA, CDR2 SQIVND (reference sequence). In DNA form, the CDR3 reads TGTGCCAGTAGTATACTGGGTACGGGCAATCAGCCCCAGCATTTT. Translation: CASSILGTGNQPQHF.

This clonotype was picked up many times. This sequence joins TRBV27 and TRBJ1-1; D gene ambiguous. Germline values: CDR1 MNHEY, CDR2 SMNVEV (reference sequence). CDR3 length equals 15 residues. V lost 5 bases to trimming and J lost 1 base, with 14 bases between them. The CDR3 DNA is TGTGCCAGCAGTCTTAGAAGCGGGTGGAACACTGAAGCTTTCTTT. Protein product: CASSLRSGWNTEAFF.

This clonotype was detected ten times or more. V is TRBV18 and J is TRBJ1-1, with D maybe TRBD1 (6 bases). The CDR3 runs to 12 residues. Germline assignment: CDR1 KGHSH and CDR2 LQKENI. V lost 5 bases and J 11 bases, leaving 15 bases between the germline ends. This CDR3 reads CASSSQQGSAFF. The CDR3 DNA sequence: TGTGCCAGCTCAAGCCAACAGGGAAGTGCTTTCTTT.

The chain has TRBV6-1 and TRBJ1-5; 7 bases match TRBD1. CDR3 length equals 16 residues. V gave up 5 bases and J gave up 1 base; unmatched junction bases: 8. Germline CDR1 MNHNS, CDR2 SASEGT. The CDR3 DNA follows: TGTGCCAGCAGTACCCGGGACAGAGCGAGCAATCAGCCCCAGCATTTT. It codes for CASSTRDRASNQPQHF.

The CDR3 nucleotides read TGTGCCATCAGTGAGCGGGGGACTGGGACTGAAGCTTTCTTT. It encodes CAISERGTGTEAFF. The chain has TRBV10-3 and TRBJ1-1; D might be TRBD1 (5 bases). The V gene's germline CDR1 is ENHRY and CDR2 SYGVKD. There are 14 residues in the CDR3. V shed 2 bases and J shed 5 bases, with 12 bases lying between them.

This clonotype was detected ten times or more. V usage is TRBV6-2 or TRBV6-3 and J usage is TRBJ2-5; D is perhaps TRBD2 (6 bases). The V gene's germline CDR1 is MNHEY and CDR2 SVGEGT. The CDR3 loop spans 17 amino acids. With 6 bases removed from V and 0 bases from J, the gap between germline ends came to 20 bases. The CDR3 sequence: CASSHPAGSRYQETQYF. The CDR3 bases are TGTGCCAGCAGCCACCCTGCGGGGTCCAGGTACCAAGAGACCCAGTACTTC.

The CDR3 DNA sequence: TGTGCCACCAGCGGGGGGATGGGACAGGGGACCTACGAGCAGTACTTC. This gives the protein CATSGGMGQGTYEQYF. This sequence joins TRBV15 and TRBJ2-7, with 10 bases identical to TRBD1. Germline V gives CDR1 LNHNV, CDR2 YYDKDF (reference sequence). This CDR3 has 16 residues. V lost 5 bases and J lost 2; bases outside the gene matches: 9.

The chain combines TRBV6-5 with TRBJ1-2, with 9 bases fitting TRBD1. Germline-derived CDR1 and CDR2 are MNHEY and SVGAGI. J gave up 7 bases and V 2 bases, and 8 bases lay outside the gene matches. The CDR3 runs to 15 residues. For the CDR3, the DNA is TGTGCCAGCAGTTACCAGGGACAGGGTGTCCCTGGCTACACCTTC. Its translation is CASSYQGQGVPGYTF.